These T cell receptor beta chains were read from a single sample in a study of spatial heterogeneity in lung cancer. TCRdb itself ran the 5' RACE reads through MiXCR, one entry per CDR3 protein. This sample has some 120,000 distinct CDR3 sequences, with more than 9% found just once. The sample consisted of PBMCs, taken at follow-up. The receptors shown here come from a male donor with early-stage non-small cell lung cancer. Each CDR3 is given with its conserved first and last residue. Fields, in order: clone size, V gene, D gene, J gene, CDR3 DNA, CDR3 protein. The D gene is left open where the match is weak. Rows give clone size only sometimes, using once, few, many, or a class for an expanded clone.

many	TRBV11-2	NA	TRBJ2-1	TGTGCCAGCAGCCAGGGGACTTACAATGAGCAGTTCTTC	CASSQGTYNEQFF
NA	TRBV7-9	TRBD1	TRBJ2-7	TGTGCCAGCAGCACACCACAGGGGCCCGTCTACGAGCAGTACTTC	CASSTPQGPVYEQYF
NA	TRBV30	NA	TRBJ1-2	TGTGCCTGGAGGGATTGGGGCTCGGAAGTCTATGGCTACACCTTC	CAWRDWGSEVYGYTF
few	TRBV5-1	NA	TRBJ2-5	TGCGCCAGCAGCCCCGGTCGCAACCAAGAGACCCAGTACTTC	CASSPGRNQETQYF
NA	TRBV28	NA	TRBJ2-1	TGTGCCAGCAGTAGCTTCAGGGTTACCGCCCGCAATGAGCAGTTCTTC	CASSSFRVTARNEQFF
once	TRBV4-1	NA	TRBJ1-5	TGCGCCAGCAGTTATGACCCCGGGGCGAGCAATCAGCCCCAGCATTTT	CASSYDPGASNQPQHF
NA	TRBV6-2/TRBV6-3	NA	TRBJ1-1	TGTGCCAGCAGGGACTCGTGGACTGAAGCTTTCTTT	CASRDSWTEAFF
NA	TRBV18	NA	TRBJ1-1	TGTGCCAGCTCACCACGCGCAGGAATGAAGAACACTGAAGCTTTCTTT	CASSPRAGMKNTEAFF
many	TRBV7-9	NA	TRBJ1-6	TGTGCCAGCAGCCGGACTGAACCACCCCTCCACTTT	CASSRTEPPLHF
many	TRBV2	TRBD1	TRBJ1-5	TGTGCCAGCAGAGAACAGGGGAACCAGCCCCAGCATTTT	CASREQGNQPQHF
many	TRBV28	NA	TRBJ1-1	TGTGCCAGCAGTTTAGACGGGGGTCGAACTGAAGCTTTCTTT	CASSLDGGRTEAFF
many	TRBV12-3/TRBV12-4	NA	TRBJ2-1	TGTGCCAGCAGTCCCCACAATGAGCAGTTCTTC	CASSPHNEQFF
NA	TRBV7-2	NA	TRBJ2-2	TGTGCCAGCAGCCCGGTGTGGCCCGGGGAGCTGTTTTTT	CASSPVWPGELFF
NA	TRBV20-1	TRBD1	TRBJ1-5	TGCAGTGCTGAAACAGGGGATGCGCAGCCCCAGCATTTT	CSAETGDAQPQHF
many	TRBV29-1	TRBD2	TRBJ2-1	TGCAGCGCCAGGACTAGGAATGAGGGTGAGCAGTTCTTC	CSARTRNEGEQFF
many	TRBV5-6	TRBD1	TRBJ2-4	TGTGCCAGCAGCCTCATCACCGGGACAGGGGAATACTTC	CASSLITGTGEYF
NA	TRBV6-5	NA	TRBJ1-5	TGTGCCAGCAGTGATTATGCTAGCAATCAGCCCCAGCATTTT	CASSDYASNQPQHF
many	TRBV5-1	NA	TRBJ2-2	TGCGCCAGCAGCTTGCGGCAGGGAAGGACCGGGGAGCTGTTTTTT	CASSLRQGRTGELFF
many	TRBV27	TRBD1	TRBJ1-2	TGTGCCAGCAGTTTGTCCGGGACAGGGGGATATGGCTACACCTTC	CASSLSGTGGYGYTF
many	TRBV11-2	TRBD2	TRBJ2-2	TGTGCCAGCAGCCAAACTAGCGGGCGTTATAACACCGGGGAGCTGTTTTTT	CASSQTSGRYNTGELFF
many	TRBV20-1	NA	TRBJ2-3	TGCAGTGCTAGAGATGAGCCTACGCAGTATTTT	CSARDEPTQYF
many	TRBV20-1	TRBD1	TRBJ1-6	TGCAGTGTCCCAGGGGGTGGGAATAGAAATTCACCCCTCCACTTT	CSVPGGGNRNSPLHF
NA	TRBV29-1	TRBD1	TRBJ1-2	TGCAGCGTTGAAGGAAGAGGGGGCCCCACTAACTATGGCTACACCTTC	CSVEGRGGPTNYGYTF
NA	TRBV20-1	TRBD1	TRBJ1-4	TGCAGTGCTAATCAGGGGGCAGTGGAAAAACTGTTTTTT	CSANQGAVEKLFF
many	TRBV5-1	TRBD1	TRBJ2-4	TGCGCCAGCAGCTGGGGACAGGGTACGAGAAACATTCAGTACTTC	CASSWGQGTRNIQYF
NA	TRBV11-2	TRBD1	TRBJ2-3	TGTGCCAGCAGCCATAGGACAGGGGAATCCACAGATACGCAGTATTTT	CASSHRTGESTDTQYF
few	TRBV24-1	NA	TRBJ1-5	TGTGCCACCAAGGGTACATGGACCTATAGCAATCAGCCCCAGCATTTT	CATKGTWTYSNQPQHF
few	TRBV10-2	NA	TRBJ2-1	TGCGCCAGCGGGGGGAACTCCTACAATGAGCAGTTCTTC	CASGGNSYNEQFF
many	TRBV28	TRBD1	TRBJ2-3	TGTGCCAGCAGTACGACAGGGTCAACCACAGATACGCAGTATTTT	CASSTTGSTTDTQYF
NA	TRBV7-9	NA	TRBJ2-5	TGTGCCAGCAGCCCTAAGGCCCGCCTGACGGAGACCCAGTACTTC	CASSPKARLTETQYF
many	TRBV29-1	NA	TRBJ2-3	TGCAGCGTTGAAGATCGGGCCGGGGCCACAGATACGCAGTATTTT	CSVEDRAGATDTQYF
few	TRBV6-2/TRBV6-3	NA	TRBJ2-1	TGTGCCAGCAGTAGGGCCTACAATGAGCAGTTCTTC	CASSRAYNEQFF
NA	TRBV28	TRBD2	TRBJ2-1	TGTGCCACCTACTCTAGCGGCCCCTCCTACAATGAGCAGTTCTTC	CATYSSGPSYNEQFF
NA	TRBV12-3/TRBV12-4	NA	TRBJ2-2	TGTGCCAGCAGCTCTGCCGGGACACCCACCGGGGAGCTGTTTTTT	CASSSAGTPTGELFF
few	TRBV28	NA	TRBJ2-5	TGTGCCAGCCGCTCTCCGGGACAACAAGAGACCCAGTACTTC	CASRSPGQQETQYF
NA	TRBV7-9	TRBD1	TRBJ1-2	TGTGCCAGCAGCTTAGAGGGGGCGCATGGCTACACCTTC	CASSLEGAHGYTF
few	TRBV10-3	NA	TRBJ1-4	TGTGCCATCAGTTTTGGGCCCGTTGCAACTAATGAAAAACTGTTTTTT	CAISFGPVATNEKLFF
NA	TRBV7-9	NA	TRBJ1-1	TGTGCCAGCAGTTATGGAGACACTGAAGCTTTCTTT	CASSYGDTEAFF
few	TRBV11-2	NA	TRBJ2-7	TGTGCCAGCAGCTTAGGAAGAGGATCCTACGAGCAGTACTTC	CASSLGRGSYEQYF
NA	TRBV10-3	NA	TRBJ2-5	TGTGCCATCAGTGCTTCAGAGACCCAGTACTTC	CAISASETQYF
many	TRBV29-1	TRBD1	TRBJ2-7	TGCAGCGTAGGAAGGACAGGGGCCCCCTACGAGCAGTACTTC	CSVGRTGAPYEQYF
NA	TRBV4-3	NA	TRBJ1-5	TGCGCCAGCAGCCATGATATGTGGGGCCGCGATCAGCCCCAGCATTTT	CASSHDMWGRDQPQHF
many	TRBV29-1	NA	TRBJ2-1	TGCAGCGAGAGGTCGTCCAATGAGCAGTTCTTC	CSERSSNEQFF
NA	TRBV5-4	TRBD1	TRBJ2-1	TGTGCCAGCAGCAAATTACAGGGGGCGGATGAGCAGTTCTTC	CASSKLQGADEQFF
few	TRBV12-3/TRBV12-4	NA	TRBJ2-1	TGTGCCAGCAGTTCGTCGGGCCACAACGGGAATGAGCAGTTCTTC	CASSSSGHNGNEQFF
few	TRBV3-1	NA	TRBJ2-2	TGTGCCAGCAGCCAAGCCCTGACAGACACCGGGGAGCTGTTTTTT	CASSQALTDTGELFF
few	TRBV9	TRBD2	TRBJ2-2	TGTGCCAGCAGCGTAGCCCTAGCGGGGGTCGCCGGGGAGCTGTTTTTT	CASSVALAGVAGELFF
few	TRBV12-3/TRBV12-4	NA	TRBJ2-1	TGTGCCAGCAGTTTAGCTGGCGGACTCTACAATGAGCAGTTCTTC	CASSLAGGLYNEQFF
NA	TRBV5-1	NA	TRBJ2-7	TGCGCCAGCAGCTTGTGGAAAGAGGGTACTTACGAGCAGTACTTC	CASSLWKEGTYEQYF